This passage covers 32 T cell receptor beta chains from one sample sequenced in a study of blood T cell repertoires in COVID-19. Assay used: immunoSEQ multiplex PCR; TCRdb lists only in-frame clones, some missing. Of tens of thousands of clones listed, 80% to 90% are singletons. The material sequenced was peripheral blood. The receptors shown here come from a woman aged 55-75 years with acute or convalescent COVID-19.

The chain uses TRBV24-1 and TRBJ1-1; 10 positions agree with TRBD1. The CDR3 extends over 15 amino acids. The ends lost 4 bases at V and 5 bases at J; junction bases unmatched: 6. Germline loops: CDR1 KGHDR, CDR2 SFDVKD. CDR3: CATSDPRTGGTEAFF. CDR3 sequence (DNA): TGTGCCACCAGTGACCCTAGGACAGGGGGGACTGAAGCTTTCTTT.

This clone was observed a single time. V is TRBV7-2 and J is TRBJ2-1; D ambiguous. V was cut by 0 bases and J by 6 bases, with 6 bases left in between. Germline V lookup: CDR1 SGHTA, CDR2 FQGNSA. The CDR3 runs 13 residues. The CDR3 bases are TGTGCCAGCAGCTTAGCGCCCGGCAATGAGCAGTTCTTC. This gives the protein CASSLAPGNEQFF.

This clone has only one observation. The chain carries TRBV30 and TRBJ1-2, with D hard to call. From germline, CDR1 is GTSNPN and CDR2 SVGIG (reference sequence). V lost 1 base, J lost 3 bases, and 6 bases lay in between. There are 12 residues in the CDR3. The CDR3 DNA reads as TGTGCCTGGAGTGGGCAGTACTATGGCTACACCTTC. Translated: CAWSGQYYGYTF. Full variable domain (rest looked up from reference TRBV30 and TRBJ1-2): SQTIHQWPATLVQPVGSPLSLECTVEGTSNPNLYWYRQAAGRGLQLLFYSVGIGQISSEVPQNLSASRPQDRQFILSSKKLLLSDSGFYLCAWSGQYYGYTFGSGTRLTVV.

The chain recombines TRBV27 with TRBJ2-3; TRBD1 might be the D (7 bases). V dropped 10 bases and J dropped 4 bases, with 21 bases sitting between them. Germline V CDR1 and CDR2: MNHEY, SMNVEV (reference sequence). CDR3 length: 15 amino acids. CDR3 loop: CANMIKPGGPDTQYF. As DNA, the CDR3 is TGTGCCAACATGATAAAACCAGGGGGGCCAGATACGCAGTATTTT.

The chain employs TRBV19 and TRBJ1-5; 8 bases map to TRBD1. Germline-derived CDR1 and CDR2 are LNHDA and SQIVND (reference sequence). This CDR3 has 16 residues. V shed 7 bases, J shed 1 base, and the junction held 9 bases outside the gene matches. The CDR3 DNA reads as TGTGCCAGTACCCCGACAGGGGCGAGAAGCAATCAGCCCCAGCATTTT. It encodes CASTPTGARSNQPQHF. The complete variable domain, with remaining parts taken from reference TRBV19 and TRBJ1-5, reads DGGITQSPKYLFRKEGQNVTLSCEQNLNHDAMYWYRQDPGQGLRLIYYSQIVNDFQKGDIAEGYSVSREKKESFPLTVTSAQKNPTAFYLCASTPTGARSNQPQHFGDGTRLSIL.

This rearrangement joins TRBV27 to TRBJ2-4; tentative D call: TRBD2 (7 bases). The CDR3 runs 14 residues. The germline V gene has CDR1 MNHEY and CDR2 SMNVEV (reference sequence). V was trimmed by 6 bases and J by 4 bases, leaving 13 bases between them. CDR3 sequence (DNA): TGTGCCAGCAGGGAGGGGGGGCTAAAAAACATTCAGTACTTC. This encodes CASREGGLKNIQYF.

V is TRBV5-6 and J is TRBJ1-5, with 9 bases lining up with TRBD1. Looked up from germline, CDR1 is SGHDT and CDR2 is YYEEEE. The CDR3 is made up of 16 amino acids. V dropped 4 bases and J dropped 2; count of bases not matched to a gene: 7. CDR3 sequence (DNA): TGTGCCAGCAGCCCCGGGACAGGGAACGGCAATCAGCCCCAGCATTTT. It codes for CASSPGTGNGNQPQHF.

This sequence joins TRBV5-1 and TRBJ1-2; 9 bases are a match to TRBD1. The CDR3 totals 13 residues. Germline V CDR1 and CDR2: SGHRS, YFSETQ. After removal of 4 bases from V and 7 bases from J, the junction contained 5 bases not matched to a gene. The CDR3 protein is CASSGTGNSGYTF. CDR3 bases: TGCGCCAGCAGCGGGACAGGGAATAGTGGCTACACCTTC.

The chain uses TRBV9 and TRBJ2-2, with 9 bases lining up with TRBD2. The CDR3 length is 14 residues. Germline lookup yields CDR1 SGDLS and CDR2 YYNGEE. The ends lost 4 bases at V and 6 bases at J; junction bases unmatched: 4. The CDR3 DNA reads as TGTGCCAGCAGCTCTCGGACTAGCGCCGGGGAGCTGTTTTTT. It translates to CASSSRTSAGELFF.

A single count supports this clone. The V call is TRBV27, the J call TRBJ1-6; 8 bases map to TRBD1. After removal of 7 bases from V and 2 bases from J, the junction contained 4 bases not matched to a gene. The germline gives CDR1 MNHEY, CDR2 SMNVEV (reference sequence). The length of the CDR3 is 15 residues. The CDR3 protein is CASKPTGAYNSPLHF. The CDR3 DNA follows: TGTGCCAGCAAACCGACAGGGGCCTATAATTCACCCCTCCACTTT.

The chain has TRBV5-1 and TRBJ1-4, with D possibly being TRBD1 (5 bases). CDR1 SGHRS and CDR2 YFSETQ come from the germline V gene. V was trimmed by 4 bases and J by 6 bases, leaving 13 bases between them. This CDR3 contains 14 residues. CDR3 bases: TGCGCCAGCAGCGGCGGGGGTGGTGATGAAAAACTGTTTTTT. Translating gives CASSGGGGDEKLFF.

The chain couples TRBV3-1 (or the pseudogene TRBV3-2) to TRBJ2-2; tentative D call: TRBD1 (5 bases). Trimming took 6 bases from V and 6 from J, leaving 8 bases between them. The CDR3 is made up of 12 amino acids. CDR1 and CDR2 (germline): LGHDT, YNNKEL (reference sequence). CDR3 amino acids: CASRQGSGELFF. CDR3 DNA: TGTGCCAGCAGGCAGGGTTCCGGGGAGCTGTTTTTT.

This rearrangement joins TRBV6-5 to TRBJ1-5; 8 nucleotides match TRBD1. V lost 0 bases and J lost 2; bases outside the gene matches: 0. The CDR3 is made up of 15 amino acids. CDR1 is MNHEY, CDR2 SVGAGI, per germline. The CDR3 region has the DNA TGTGCCAGCAGTTACTCGGGACAGGGCAATCAGCCCCAGCATTTT. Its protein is CASSYSGQGNQPQHF.

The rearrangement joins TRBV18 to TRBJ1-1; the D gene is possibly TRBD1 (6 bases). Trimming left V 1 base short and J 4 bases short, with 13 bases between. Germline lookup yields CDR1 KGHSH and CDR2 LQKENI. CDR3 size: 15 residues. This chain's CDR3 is CASSPRSGESTEAFF. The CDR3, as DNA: TGTGCCAGCTCACCACGTTCAGGGGAGAGCACTGAAGCTTTCTTT.

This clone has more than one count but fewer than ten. This CDR3 reads CASSRSGGVGNEQFF. The DNA of the CDR3 is TGTGCCAGTAGCCGTAGCGGGGGGGTAGGCAATGAGCAGTTCTTC. The V and J genes are TRBV19 and TRBJ2-1; 11 bases align to TRBD2. CDR1 LNHDA and CDR2 SQIVND come from the germline V gene (reference sequence). The trim removed 6 bases at V and 6 bases at J, leaving 7 bases unmatched. CDR3 length: 15 residues.

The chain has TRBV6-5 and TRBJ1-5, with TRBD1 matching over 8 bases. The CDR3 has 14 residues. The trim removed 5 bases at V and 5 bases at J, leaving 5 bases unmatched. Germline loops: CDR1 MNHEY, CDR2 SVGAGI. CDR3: CASSTTGGYQPQHF. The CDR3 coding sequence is TGTGCCAGCAGTACTACAGGGGGGTATCAGCCCCAGCATTTT.

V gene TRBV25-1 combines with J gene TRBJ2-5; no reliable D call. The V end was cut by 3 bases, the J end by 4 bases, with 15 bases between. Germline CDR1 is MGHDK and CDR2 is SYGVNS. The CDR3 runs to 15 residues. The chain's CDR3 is CASSDPTRLPETQYF. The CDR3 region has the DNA TGTGCCAGCAGTGACCCCACCCGACTCCCAGAGACCCAGTACTTC.

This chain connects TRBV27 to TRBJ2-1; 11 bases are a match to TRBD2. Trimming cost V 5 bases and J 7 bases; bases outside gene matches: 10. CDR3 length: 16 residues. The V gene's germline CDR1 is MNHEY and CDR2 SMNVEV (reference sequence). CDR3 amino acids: CASSPTPSGRRNEQFF. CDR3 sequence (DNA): TGTGCCAGCAGTCCCACACCTAGCGGGAGGCGGAATGAGCAGTTCTTC.

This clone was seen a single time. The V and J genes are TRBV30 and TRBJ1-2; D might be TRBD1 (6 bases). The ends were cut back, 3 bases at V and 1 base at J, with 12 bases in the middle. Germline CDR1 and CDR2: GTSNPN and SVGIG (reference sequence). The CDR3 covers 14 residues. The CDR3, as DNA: TGTGCCTGGAGGGGCAAAGGGGGTAACTATGGCTACACCTTC. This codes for CAWRGKGGNYGYTF.

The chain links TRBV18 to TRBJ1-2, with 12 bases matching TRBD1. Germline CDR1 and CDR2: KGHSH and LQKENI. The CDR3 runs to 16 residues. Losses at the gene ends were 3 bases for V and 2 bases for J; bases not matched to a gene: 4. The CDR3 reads CASSPGDRGRNYGYTF. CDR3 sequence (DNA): TGTGCCAGCTCACCCGGGGACAGGGGGCGAAACTATGGCTACACCTTC.

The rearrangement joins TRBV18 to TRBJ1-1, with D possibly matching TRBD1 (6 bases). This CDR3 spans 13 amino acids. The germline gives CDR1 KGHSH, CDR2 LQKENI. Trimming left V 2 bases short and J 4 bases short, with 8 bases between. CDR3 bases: TGTGCCAGCTCACCAGCAGGGGCCACTGAAGCTTTCTTT. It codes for CASSPAGATEAFF.

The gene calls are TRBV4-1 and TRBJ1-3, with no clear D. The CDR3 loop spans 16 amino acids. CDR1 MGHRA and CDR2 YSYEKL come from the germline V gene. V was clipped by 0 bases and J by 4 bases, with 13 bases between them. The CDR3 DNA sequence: TGCGCCAGCAGCCAAGATCCCCGGGCGGGAGGAAACACCATATATTTT. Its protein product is CASSQDPRAGGNTIYF.

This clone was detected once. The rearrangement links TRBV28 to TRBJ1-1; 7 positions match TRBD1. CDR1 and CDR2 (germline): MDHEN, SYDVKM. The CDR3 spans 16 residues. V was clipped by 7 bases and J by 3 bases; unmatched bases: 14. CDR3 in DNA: TGTGCCAGCATTCTCACCCGGTCGACAGGGCACACTGAAGCTTTCTTT. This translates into CASILTRSTGHTEAFF.

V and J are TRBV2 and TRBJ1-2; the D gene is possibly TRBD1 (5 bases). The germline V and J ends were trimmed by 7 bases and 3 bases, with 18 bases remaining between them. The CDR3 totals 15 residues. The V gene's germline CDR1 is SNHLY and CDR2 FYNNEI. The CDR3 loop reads CASTQRKGYDYGYTF. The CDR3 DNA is TGTGCCAGCACTCAAAGGAAGGGGTATGACTATGGCTACACCTTC. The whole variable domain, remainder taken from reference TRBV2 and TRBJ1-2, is EPEVTQTPSHQVTQMGQEVILRCVPISNHLYFYWYRQILGQKVEFLVSFYNNEISEKSEIFDDQFSVERPDGSNFTLKIRSTKLEDSAMYFCASTQRKGYDYGYTFGSGTRLTVV.

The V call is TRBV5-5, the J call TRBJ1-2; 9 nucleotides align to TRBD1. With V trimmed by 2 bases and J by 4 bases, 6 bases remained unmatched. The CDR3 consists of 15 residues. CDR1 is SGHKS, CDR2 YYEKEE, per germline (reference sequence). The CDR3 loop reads CASSLGTGISYGYTF. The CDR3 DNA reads TGTGCCAGCAGCTTAGGGACAGGGATTAGCTATGGCTACACCTTC.

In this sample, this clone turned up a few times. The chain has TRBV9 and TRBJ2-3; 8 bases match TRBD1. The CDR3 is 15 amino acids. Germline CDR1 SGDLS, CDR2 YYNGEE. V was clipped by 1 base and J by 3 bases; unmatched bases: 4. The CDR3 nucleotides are TGTGCCAGCAGCGTAAAAGACAGGGGAACAGATACGCAGTATTTT. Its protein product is CASSVKDRGTDTQYF.

The CDR3 sequence: CASSWTANTGELFF. CDR3 nucleotides: TGTGCCAGCAGCTGGACAGCCAACACCGGGGAGCTGTTTTTT. The chain couples TRBV7-3 to TRBJ2-2; D is possibly TRBD1 (6 bases). Trimming took off 4 bases at V and 2 bases at J, with 8 bases between the two ends. Germline-derived CDR1 and CDR2 are SGHTA and FQGTGA. CDR3 length equals 14 residues.

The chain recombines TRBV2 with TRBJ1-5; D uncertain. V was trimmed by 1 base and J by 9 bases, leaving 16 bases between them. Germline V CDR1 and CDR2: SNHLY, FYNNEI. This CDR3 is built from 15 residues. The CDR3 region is CASSEEENTRRPQHF. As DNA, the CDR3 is TGTGCCAGCAGTGAAGAAGAAAATACAAGAAGGCCCCAGCATTTT.

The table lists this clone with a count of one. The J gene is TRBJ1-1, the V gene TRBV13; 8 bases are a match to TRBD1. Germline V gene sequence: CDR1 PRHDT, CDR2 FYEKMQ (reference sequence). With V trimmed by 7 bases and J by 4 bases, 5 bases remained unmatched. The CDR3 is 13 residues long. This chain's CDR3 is CASNRQGTTEAFF. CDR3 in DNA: TGTGCCAGCAACAGACAGGGGACCACTGAAGCTTTCTTT.

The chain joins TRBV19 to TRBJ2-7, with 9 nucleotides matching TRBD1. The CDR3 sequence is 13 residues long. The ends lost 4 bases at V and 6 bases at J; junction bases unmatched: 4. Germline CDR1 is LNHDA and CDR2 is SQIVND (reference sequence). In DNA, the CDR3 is TGTGCCAGTAGTAGGGGACAGGGTGGCGAGCAGTACTTC. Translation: CASSRGQGGEQYF.

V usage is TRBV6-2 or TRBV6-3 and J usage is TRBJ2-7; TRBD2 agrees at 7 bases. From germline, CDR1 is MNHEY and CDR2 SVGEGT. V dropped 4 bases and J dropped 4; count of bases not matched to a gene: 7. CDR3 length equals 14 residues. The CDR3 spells CASSFLAESYEQYF. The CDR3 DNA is TGTGCCAGCAGTTTCCTAGCGGAGAGTTACGAGCAGTACTTC.

This CDR3 is CASSIPGLAGRNEQFF. CDR3 in DNA: TGTGCCAGCTCAATACCGGGACTAGCGGGAAGAAATGAGCAGTTCTTC. V and J are TRBV18 and TRBJ2-1; the match to TRBD2 covers 13 bases. Germline CDR1 reads KGHSH; CDR2 reads LQKENI. The CDR3 is 16 amino acids. The trim removed 5 bases at V and 7 bases at J, leaving 8 bases unmatched.